The 17 T cell receptor beta chains listed next were all sequenced from one sample in a study of radiotherapy plus CTLA-4 blockade in lung cancer. Using immunoSEQ multiplex PCR, the repertoire was profiled, and TCRdb retains in-frame clones only, with some absent. The repertoire consists of around 99,000 clones, with roughly 88% occurring once and the leading ten covering about 5.3%. The sequencing here drew on peripheral blood, taken from a patient treated with radiotherapy plus ipilimumab. The receptors come from a human donor with non-small cell lung cancer that progressed on radiotherapy plus ipilimumab.

The genes are TRBV7-8 and TRBJ1-1; D is unresolved. The V gene's germline CDR1 is SGHVS and CDR2 FQNEAQ. The CDR3 is made up of 14 amino acids. V was clipped by 5 bases and J by 4 bases, with 14 bases between them. The chain's CDR3 is CASSPYLVSTEAFF. CDR3 coding DNA: TGTGCCAGCAGCCCGTATCTGGTTTCCACTGAAGCTTTCTTT.

This rearrangement joins TRBV6-5 to TRBJ2-2; D tentatively fits TRBD1 or TRBD2 (6 bases each). Per germline, CDR1 MNHEY and CDR2 SVGAGI. CDR3 size: 15 residues. Trimming shortened V by 6 bases and J by 6 bases, and 17 bases separated the two germline ends. CDR3 loop: CASSRTGAGAGELFF. The DNA for the CDR3 is TGTGCCAGCAGCCGTACGGGGGCCGGGGCCGGGGAGCTGTTTTTT.

This chain connects TRBV18 to TRBJ1-3; D is uncertain. The CDR3 covers 18 residues. Germline lookup yields CDR1 KGHSH and CDR2 LQKENI. V lost 3 bases and J 11 bases, leaving 29 bases between the germline ends. The CDR3 here is CASSPSPNILADGKSIYF. CDR3 DNA: TGTGCCAGCTCACCCAGCCCTAACATCTTGGCGGACGGAAAGTCCATATATTTT.

V usage is TRBV5-1 and J usage is TRBJ2-5; TRBD2 aligns across 13 bases. The CDR3 contains 15 residues. The trim removed 4 bases at V and 4 bases at J, leaving 4 bases unmatched. The germline CDR1 and CDR2 sequences are SGHRS and YFSETQ. The DNA for the CDR3 is TGCGCCAGCAGCGGGGGACTAGCGGGAATAGAGACCCAGTACTTC. This gives the protein CASSGGLAGIETQYF. The whole variable domain, filled in from reference TRBV5-1 and TRBJ2-5, reads KAGVTQTPRYLIKTRGQQVTLSCSPISGHRSVSWYQQTPGQGLQFLFEYFSETQRNKGNFPGRFSGRQFSNSRSEMNVSTLELGDSALYLCASSGGLAGIETQYFGPGTRLLVL.

The CDR3 DNA reads as TGTGCCAGTAGCGGAGACAGGGTTCAGCCCCAGCATTTT. This encodes CASSGDRVQPQHF. The genes are TRBV19 and TRBJ1-5, with 7 bases fitting TRBD1. This CDR3 has 13 residues. The V gene end was trimmed by 6 bases and the J gene end by 6 bases; junction bases not matched to a gene: 5. Germline V gene sequence: CDR1 LNHDA, CDR2 SQIVND (reference sequence).

The chain links TRBV5-1 to TRBJ2-3, with D unclear. CDR1 and CDR2 (germline): SGHRS, YFSETQ. V lost 0 bases and J lost 5, with 4 bases in between. CDR3 length: 12 residues. Here the CDR3 reads CASSLGRDTQYF. The CDR3 nucleotides are TGCGCCAGCAGCTTGGGGAGAGATACGCAGTATTTT. Complete variable domain (other parts from reference TRBV5-1 and TRBJ2-3): KAGVTQTPRYLIKTRGQQVTLSCSPISGHRSVSWYQQTPGQGLQFLFEYFSETQRNKGNFPGRFSGRQFSNSRSEMNVSTLELGDSALYLCASSLGRDTQYFGPGTRLTVL.

The chain recombines TRBV11-3 with TRBJ2-1; the match to TRBD2 covers 10 bases. The ends lost 5 bases at V and 0 bases at J; junction bases unmatched: 10. CDR3 length: 18 residues. Germline V gene lookup returns CDR1 SGHNT and CDR2 YENEEA. CDR3 coding DNA: TGTGCCAGCAGCGACGGGACTAGCGCCTCAAGCTCCTACAATGAGCAGTTCTTC. Translated, it gives CASSDGTSASSSYNEQFF.

This rearrangement joins TRBV28 to TRBJ1-5; D not certain. V lost 3 bases and J lost 5, with 14 bases in between. The germline V gene has CDR1 MDHEN and CDR2 SYDVKM. The CDR3 totals 15 residues. CDR3 in amino acids: CASSLSDGLHQPQHF. In nucleotides, the CDR3 is TGTGCCAGCAGTTTGTCTGACGGGTTACATCAGCCCCAGCATTTT. The full variable domain, rest sourced from reference TRBV28 and TRBJ1-5, is DVKVTQSSRYLVKRTGEKVFLECVQDMDHENMFWYRQDPGLGLRLIYFSYDVKMKEKGDIPEGYSVSREKKERFSLILESASTNQTSMYLCASSLSDGLHQPQHFGDGTRLSIL.

The V and J genes are TRBV30 and TRBJ1-5, with D perhaps matching TRBD1 (5 bases). Germline CDR1 reads GTSNPN; CDR2 reads SVGIG (reference sequence). V gave up 3 bases and J gave up 6 bases, with 18 bases separating them. This CDR3 comprises 15 residues. The CDR3 coding sequence is TGTGCCTGGAGCAAAGGGACTTCCGTGGTTCAGCCCCAGCATTTT. This gives the protein CAWSKGTSVVQPQHF.

The chain has TRBV7-3 and TRBJ2-1; TRBD2 matches at 15 bases. CDR1 is SGHTA, CDR2 FQGTGA, per germline. The CDR3 covers 20 residues. Trimming at V came to 5 bases and at J to 4 bases, leaving 15 bases not matched to a gene. CDR3 sequence (DNA): TGTGCCAGCAGCGAGACCGGGACTAGCGGGAGGCTCACCCCATACAATGAGCAGTTCTTC. Translation gives CASSETGTSGRLTPYNEQFF.

This chain links TRBV13 with TRBJ1-1, with TRBD1 identical over 7 bases. Trimming took 5 bases from V and 0 from J; bases not matched to a gene: 6. Germline CDR1 and CDR2: PRHDT and FYEKMQ (reference sequence). The CDR3 is made up of 15 amino acids. CDR3 sequence reads: CASSLRGHLNTEAFF. The CDR3 nucleotides read TGTGCCAGCAGCCTGAGGGGGCACCTGAACACTGAAGCTTTCTTT.

The rearrangement links TRBV29-1 to TRBJ1-1, with TRBD1 matching over 7 bases. V dropped 7 bases and J dropped 4; count of bases not matched to a gene: 18. Germline lookup yields CDR1 SQVTM and CDR2 ANQGSEA. The CDR3 has 16 residues. The CDR3 DNA sequence: TGCAGCGCCCTCGGACAGGTGGGGGCCTTGAGCACTGAAGCTTTCTTT. It encodes CSALGQVGALSTEAFF.

The chain links TRBV19 to TRBJ1-5; TRBD1 agrees at 8 bases. CDR3 size: 16 residues. V shed 4 bases, J shed 11 bases, and the junction held 16 bases outside the gene matches. Germline V gene sequence: CDR1 LNHDA, CDR2 SQIVND (reference sequence). As DNA, the CDR3 is TGTGCCAGTAGTACCTACGGGACAGGCCCTCAAGGGGCCCAGCATTTT. Amino acid sequence: CASSTYGTGPQGAQHF.

In this sample, this clone turned up once. This sequence joins TRBV5-6 and TRBJ2-3, with 10 bases lining up with TRBD2. V trimming: 4 bases; J trimming: 5 bases; junction bases outside the gene matches: 7. Germline CDR1 SGHDT, CDR2 YYEEEE. This CDR3 region has 15 residues. CDR3 region: CASSQAGGPGDTQYF. The CDR3 DNA reads as TGTGCCAGCAGCCAAGCGGGAGGGCCGGGAGATACGCAGTATTTT.

The chain links TRBV15 to TRBJ1-1; D gene unclear. CDR3 length: 14 residues. V was pared by 1 base and J by 10 bases, with 16 bases between. CDR1 and CDR2 (germline): LNHNV, YYDKDF (reference sequence). The CDR3: CATSRGLRGQVAFF. The DNA of the CDR3 is TGTGCCACCAGCAGAGGCTTAAGAGGCCAGGTAGCTTTCTTT.

J is TRBJ1-5 and V is TRBV12-5; D gene unclear. The germline CDR1 and CDR2 sequences are LGHNT and FRNRAP. Trimming shortened V by 4 bases and J by 6 bases, and 7 bases separated the two germline ends. The CDR3 is 12 amino acids. Here the CDR3 reads CASGSAGQPQHF. The CDR3 region has the DNA TGTGCTAGTGGTTCCGCGGGTCAGCCCCAGCATTTT.

This rearrangement joins TRBV4-1 to TRBJ2-1; tentative D call: TRBD2 (6 bases). The ends were cut back, 3 bases at V and 7 bases at J, with 31 bases in the middle. This CDR3 contains 20 residues. Germline V gene sequence: CDR1 MGHRA, CDR2 YSYEKL. The CDR3 coding sequence is TGCGCCAGCAGCCAGAGAGGGCAACTAGCCGAAACGGGAGAAGGGAATGAGCAGTTCTTC. Amino acid sequence: CASSQRGQLAETGEGNEQFF.